This T cell receptor (beta chain) appears in the sequencing data of a study of T cells after yellow fever vaccination. Study findings and constraints: Researchers noted that a small share of clonotypes showed up in both CD4 and CD8 compartments. The study noted that FACS-sorted repertoires could contain abundant clonotypes contaminating from the bulk population. The study re-detected most primary-vaccination clones after the booster (roughly 96% CD4, 85% to 90% CD8).

TCRdb used MiXCR to reprocess the 5' RACE reads, holding one entry per CDR3 protein. Of about 630,000 distinct CDR3 sequences listed, about 12% were seen once; the top ten hold about 15%. This clonotype was picked up many times. Antigen unknown. This CDR3 is built from 13 residues. Deletions cut 2 bases from V and 3 bases from J, with 6 bases between. Per the germline V gene, CDR1 is MNHEY and CDR2 is SVGEGT. The TCR originated in a man aged 25 to 45 who received the YFV17D yellow fever vaccine. The V and J genes are TRBV6-2 or TRBV6-3 and TRBJ2-3; no clear D gene. The material was PBMCs, obtained on the day of the yellow fever booster vaccination. DNA of the CDR3: TGTGCCAGCAGTTACACGCCTACAGATACGCAGTATTTT. It is translated as CASSYTPTDTQYF.